A single T cell receptor beta chain is shown here with its context. PCR was performed using 60 Vbeta and 13 Jbeta primers. The protocol was immunoSEQ multiplex PCR, while the TCRdb copy is restricted to in-frame clones and leaves out a portion. The table shows about 98,000 clones, with about 83% occurring only once. This entry comes from a study of cytomegalovirus exposure and HLA in healthy donors. V lost 3 bases and J lost 6; bases outside the gene matches: 8. The CDR3 contains 15 residues. Germline CDR1 reads LNHNV; CDR2 reads YYDKDF (reference sequence). The sample consisted of PBMCs. The V and J genes are TRBV15 and TRBJ1-2, with 9 bases lining up with TRBD1. This sequence was found in a female donor in good health and CMV-seropositive. The CDR3, as DNA: TGTGCCACCAGCAGTGGACAGGGGTATTGGGATGGCTACACCTTC. It specifies CATSSGQGYWDGYTF.